The 25 T cell receptor beta chains below come from one sample, sequenced in a study of post-analysis software for immune sequencing data (dated by TCRdb to the mid-2010s). Study-wide findings and limitations: Patients showed significantly higher frequencies than controls for roughly five TRBV segments, among them TRBV5-6, TRBV5-1 and TRBV20-1.

No cognate antigen is known for these TCRs. The library was obtained by PCR. Sequencing took place on an Illumina HiSeq 2500. To reduce PCR and sequencing biases, unique molecular identifiers were incorporated into the TCR beta cDNA libraries. TCRdb took the public reads, trimmed them with fastp at Q25, ran MiXCR for clone calling and kept in-frame beta chains. Under each unique CDR3 protein, matching rows form one entry showing the most common genes and DNA. The sample yields about 680,000 distinct CDR3 sequences; over 45% were counted once. The ten largest make up around 11% of the sample. Sequencing used blood. The receptors were gathered from a girl aged 2-10 years with multiple sclerosis.

The chain has TRBV6-2 or TRBV6-3 and TRBJ2-1; D is ambiguous. V dropped 7 bases and J dropped 4 bases, with 14 bases sitting between them. Germline V gene lookup returns CDR1 MNHEY and CDR2 SVGEGT. This CDR3 contains 14 residues. CDR3 protein: CASTLTQDYNEQFF. CDR3 DNA: TGTGCCAGCACCTTGACTCAGGATTACAATGAGCAGTTCTTC.

CDR3 in DNA: TGTGCCAGCAGTCTGCGGGGCGGCGTGTACAATGAGCAGTTCTTC. Its translation: CASSLRGGVYNEQFF. This chain links TRBV2 with TRBJ2-1, with D possibly TRBD2 on 6 matching bases. V dropped 5 bases and J dropped 4 bases, with 15 bases sitting between them. The CDR3 spans 15 residues. Germline CDR1 SNHLY, CDR2 FYNNEI. Full variable domain (missing parts from reference TRBV2 and TRBJ2-1): EPEVTQTPSHQVTQMGQEVILRCVPISNHLYFYWYRQILGQKVEFLVSFYNNEISEKSEIFDDQFSVERPDGSNFTLKIRSTKLEDSAMYFCASSLRGGVYNEQFFGPGTRLTVL.

V and J are TRBV14 and TRBJ2-1; D is unclear. Germline values: CDR1 SGHDN, CDR2 FVKESK. CDR3 length equals 13 residues. Trimming removed 0 bases at V and 6 bases at J, with 6 bases between. CDR3 protein: CASSQENGNEQFF. CDR3 DNA: TGTGCCAGCAGCCAAGAAAACGGCAATGAGCAGTTCTTC.

The rearrangement joins TRBV7-2 to TRBJ2-7, with D perhaps assigned TRBD1 or TRBD2 (5 bases each). CDR1 and CDR2 from the germline V gene are SGHTA and FQGNSA. This CDR3 spans 13 amino acids. Trimming took 10 bases from V and 0 from J, leaving 13 bases between them. In DNA, the CDR3 is TGTGCCAACAGGAGCGGTAGCTCCTACGAGCAGTACTTC. Its translation: CANRSGSSYEQYF.

The rearrangement joins TRBV7-9 to TRBJ1-1; D remains unclear. The V gene's germline CDR1 is SEHNR and CDR2 FQNEAQ (reference sequence). Trimming removed 7 bases from V and 3 bases from J, with 12 bases in between. CDR3 length equals 13 residues. CDR3 in DNA: TGTGCCAGCAACGGCCCCCCGGACACTGAAGCTTTCTTT. Translating it yields CASNGPPDTEAFF.

V usage is TRBV20-1 and J usage is TRBJ1-2; 7 positions agree with TRBD1. CDR3 length: 15 residues. Germline trimming cut 0 bases from V and 4 bases from J; bases unmatched to any gene: 8. CDR1 and CDR2 from the germline V gene are DFQATT and SNEGSKA (reference sequence). This chain's CDR3 is CSARDGQASCYGYTF. In DNA form, the CDR3 reads TGCAGTGCTAGAGATGGACAGGCATCCTGCTATGGCTACACCTTC.

This clonotype was counted a few times. The chain couples TRBV5-5 to TRBJ2-1, with D perhaps given as TRBD1 or TRBD2 (5 bases each). The germline V and J ends were trimmed by 4 bases and 4 bases, with 12 bases remaining between them. The CDR3 loop spans 14 amino acids. Per germline, CDR1 SGHKS and CDR2 YYEKEE (reference sequence). In nucleotides, the CDR3 is TGTGCCAGCAGCCCCGGGGCCCCATACAATGAGCAGTTCTTC. It specifies CASSPGAPYNEQFF.

V usage is TRBV10-2 and J usage is TRBJ2-1; 7 positions agree with TRBD2. The CDR3 contains 13 residues. Unmatched junction bases numbered 9, after V lost 8 bases and J lost 8 bases. CDR1 is WSHSY, CDR2 SAAADI, per germline. The chain's CDR3 is CASGLERRDEQFF. The CDR3, as DNA: TGCGCCAGCGGACTAGAAAGGCGGGATGAGCAGTTCTTC.

The V and J genes are TRBV7-2 and TRBJ2-7; 7 positions agree with TRBD1. V gave up 5 bases and J gave up 3 bases; unmatched junction bases: 10. This CDR3 comprises 15 residues. From germline, CDR1 is SGHTA and CDR2 FQGNSA. This CDR3 reads CASSKDRADLYEQYF. CDR3 nucleotide sequence: TGTGCCAGCAGCAAAGACAGGGCGGATCTCTACGAGCAGTACTTC. Combining the CDR3 with reference TRBV7-2 and TRBJ2-7 gives the whole variable domain GAGVSQSPSNKVTEKGKDVELRCDPISGHTALYWYRQSLGQGLEFLIYFQGNSAPDKSGLPSDRFSAERTGGSVSTLTIQRTQQEDSAVYLCASSKDRADLYEQYFGPGTRLTVT.

Here the CDR3 reads CASSPYSGNIQYF. CDR3 nucleotides: TGTGCCAGCAGCCCCTATTCGGGTAACATTCAGTACTTC. The genes are TRBV3-1 and TRBJ2-4; D call uncertain. Germline CDR1 LGHDT, CDR2 YNNKEL (reference sequence). The CDR3 spans 13 residues. Trimming left V 4 bases short and J 7 bases short, with 11 bases between.

This clonotype has just a few counts. The chain combines TRBV11-2 with TRBJ2-1, with TRBD1 matching over 8 bases. J lost 3 bases, V lost 1 base, and 8 bases had no gene match. The CDR3 is 17 amino acids. Germline values: CDR1 SGHAT, CDR2 FQNNGV. CDR3 coding DNA: TGTGCCAGCAGCTTAGTTTCCGGGACAGGCTTCTACAATGAGCAGTTCTTC. This sequence encodes CASSLVSGTGFYNEQFF.

The rearrangement links TRBV5-1 to TRBJ2-6; D perhaps matches TRBD1 (6 bases). Germline CDR1 reads SGHRS; CDR2 reads YFSETQ. The V end lost 5 bases, the J end lost 1 base, and 13 bases lay between the germline ends. CDR3 length: 16 residues. The CDR3 protein is CASRTGTASGANVLTF. Written as DNA, the CDR3 is TGCGCCAGCAGGACAGGTACTGCGTCTGGGGCCAACGTCCTGACTTTC.

The chain couples TRBV4-1 to TRBJ2-3, with TRBD2 matching over 10 bases. The CDR3 runs 18 residues. Germline V lookup: CDR1 MGHRA, CDR2 YSYEKL. The V and J ends lost 0 bases and 6 bases, in that order; junction bases with no gene match: 12. The CDR3 region is CASSQEQGIAGGRDTQYF. The DNA of the CDR3 is TGCGCCAGCAGCCAAGAACAAGGAATAGCGGGAGGCAGGGATACGCAGTATTTT.

CDR3 in DNA: TGTGCCAGCAGCAGAGAACCGGGACAGGGCTCCTACAATGAGCAGTTCTTC. Translation gives CASSREPGQGSYNEQFF. The genes are TRBV7-3 and TRBJ2-1; 9 nucleotides align to TRBD1. This CDR3 region has 17 residues. CDR1 and CDR2 from the germline V gene are SGHTA and FQGTGA. Losses at the gene ends were 5 bases for V and 0 bases for J; bases not matched to a gene: 8.

Only a few counts were recorded for this clonotype. The rearrangement links TRBV18 to TRBJ2-5, with TRBD2 matching over 14 bases. The CDR3 length is 17 residues. The junction had 5 bases not matched to a gene; V was cut back by 2 bases and J by 3 bases. The germline gives CDR1 KGHSH, CDR2 LQKENI. This chain's CDR3 is CASSPGLAGGLKETQYF. As DNA, the CDR3 is TGTGCCAGCTCACCAGGACTAGCGGGGGGTCTCAAAGAGACCCAGTACTTC. Complete variable domain (other parts from reference TRBV18 and TRBJ2-5): NAGVMQNPRHLVRRRGQEARLRCSPMKGHSHVYWYRQLPEEGLKFMVYLQKENIIDESGMPKERFSAEFPKEGPSILRIQQVVRGDSAAYFCASSPGLAGGLKETQYFGPGTRLLVL.

The gene calls are TRBV7-7 and TRBJ2-5; TRBD2 matches at 12 bases. The CDR3 runs 15 residues. The trim removed 5 bases at V and 2 bases at J, leaving 3 bases unmatched. The germline V gene has CDR1 SSHAT and CDR2 FNYEAQ (reference sequence). CDR3 sequence (DNA): TGTGCCAGCAGCCCGACTAGCGGGGGTCAAGAGACCCAGTACTTC. The encoded protein is CASSPTSGGQETQYF.

This chain connects TRBV7-3 to TRBJ2-3; 7 bases match TRBD2. V lost 2 bases and J lost 5; bases outside the gene matches: 10. This CDR3 contains 16 residues. CDR1 is SGHTA and CDR2 is FQGTGA in the germline V gene. CDR3 in DNA: TGTGCCAGCAGCTTAGGCGGACTTGGGGGGGGAGATACGCAGTATTTT. Translated, it gives CASSLGGLGGGDTQYF.

This clonotype was counted a few times. This chain connects TRBV20-1 to TRBJ2-3, with 8 bases fitting TRBD2. Trimming at V came to 0 bases and at J to 5 bases, leaving 16 bases not matched to a gene. This CDR3 contains 18 residues. From germline, CDR1 is DFQATT and CDR2 SNEGSKA (reference sequence). CDR3 coding DNA: TGCAGTGCTAGAGAGAGGTACAGCGGGAGAGAGGTTGGAGATACGCAGTATTTT. Translating gives CSARERYSGREVGDTQYF.

The chain has TRBV12-3 or TRBV12-4 and TRBJ2-5; perhaps D is TRBD1 or TRBD2 (5 bases each). The better agreement between TRBJ2-7 and the DNA end casts doubt on the J call. The CDR3 loop spans 14 amino acids. CDR3 nucleotide sequence: TGTGCCAGCAGTTTCCGGGGACGCTACTACGAGCAGTACTTC. Translated: CASSFRGRYYEQYF.

V gene TRBV20-1 combines with J gene TRBJ1-2; unclear D gene. Deletions cut 0 bases from V and 4 bases from J, with 6 bases between. The CDR3 contains 12 residues. The germline gives CDR1 DFQATT, CDR2 SNEGSKA (reference sequence). Written as DNA, the CDR3 is TGCAGTGCTAGAGATGAGGCCTATGGCTACACCTTC. It specifies CSARDEAYGYTF.

The chain uses TRBV20-1 and TRBJ1-1; D uncertain. Germline loops: CDR1 DFQATT, CDR2 SNEGSKA (reference sequence). V lost 2 bases and J lost 6, with 13 bases in between. The CDR3 consists of 13 residues. This CDR3 is CSARNRQPPEAFF. Written as DNA, the CDR3 is TGCAGTGCTAGAAATCGGCAACCCCCTGAAGCTTTCTTT.

This clonotype was seen only once. V gene TRBV5-1 combines with J gene TRBJ1-1; TRBD1 is a possible D gene (5 bases). Between the trimmed V and J ends, which lost 6 bases and 1 base, there was a span of 16 bases. This CDR3 is 15 amino acids long. Germline-derived CDR1 and CDR2 are SGHRS and YFSETQ. The CDR3 DNA reads TGCGCCAGCAAACCGCGGGACGGAGGGAACACTGAAGCTTTCTTT. It codes for CASKPRDGGNTEAFF.

The chain has TRBV27 and TRBJ1-1; D is possibly TRBD1 (6 bases). Germline lookup yields CDR1 MNHEY and CDR2 SMNVEV (reference sequence). The CDR3 contains 14 residues. Trimming removed 6 bases at V and 3 bases at J, with 14 bases between. The CDR3 reads CASRSLGGYTEAFF. In DNA form, the CDR3 reads TGTGCCAGCAGGTCGTTAGGGGGGTACACTGAAGCTTTCTTT.

The genes are TRBV14 and TRBJ2-1; D could derive from TRBD1 or TRBD2 (6 bases each). Trimming pared 3 bases from V and 0 bases from J, leaving 12 bases between. The V gene's germline CDR1 is SGHDN and CDR2 FVKESK. The CDR3 totals 16 residues. CDR3 nucleotide sequence: TGTGCCAGCAGCCACCCTCGGGGGCTCTCCTACAATGAGCAGTTCTTC. This translates into CASSHPRGLSYNEQFF. Looking up the rest from reference TRBV14 and TRBJ2-1 gives the full variable domain: EAGVTQFPSHSVIEKGQTVTLRCDPISGHDNLYWYRRVMGKEIKFLLHFVKESKQDESGMPNNRFLAERTGGTYSTLKVQPAELEDSGVYFCASSHPRGLSYNEQFFGPGTRLTVL.

The CDR3 region is CSARGDRDEKLFF. The CDR3 nucleotides read TGCAGTGCTAGAGGGGACAGGGACGAAAAACTGTTTTTT. The J gene is TRBJ1-4, the V gene TRBV20-1; TRBD1 aligns across 9 bases. From germline, CDR1 is DFQATT and CDR2 SNEGSKA (reference sequence). CDR3 size: 13 residues. Germline trimming cut 1 base from V and 8 bases from J; bases unmatched to any gene: 2.